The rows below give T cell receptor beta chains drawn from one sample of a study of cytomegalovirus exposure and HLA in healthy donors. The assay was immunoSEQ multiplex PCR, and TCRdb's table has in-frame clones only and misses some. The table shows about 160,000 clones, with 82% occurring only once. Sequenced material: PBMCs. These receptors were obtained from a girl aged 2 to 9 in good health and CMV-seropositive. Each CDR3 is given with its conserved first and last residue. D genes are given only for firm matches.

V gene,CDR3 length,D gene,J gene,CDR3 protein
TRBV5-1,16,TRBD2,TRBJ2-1,CASSPLSGRGANEQFF
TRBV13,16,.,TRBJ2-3,CASSCRDCLSTDTQYF
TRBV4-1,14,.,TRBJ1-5,CASSQLRLDQPQHF
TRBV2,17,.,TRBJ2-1,CASRGPLTDGRGDEQFF
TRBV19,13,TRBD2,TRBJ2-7,CASSTTSGQEQYF
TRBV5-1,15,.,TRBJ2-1,CASSSQGGAGNEQFF
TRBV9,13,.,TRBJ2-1,CASSDRLNNEQFF
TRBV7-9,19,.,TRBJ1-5,CASSSAQGGVILGHQPQHF
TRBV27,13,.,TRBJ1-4,CASSAGGHEKLFF
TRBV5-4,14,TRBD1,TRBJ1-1,CASGKPGQGPEAFF
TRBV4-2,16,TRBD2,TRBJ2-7,CASSQGLAGSSYEQYF
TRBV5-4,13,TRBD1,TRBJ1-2,CASSLQGTGGYTF
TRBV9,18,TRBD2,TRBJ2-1,CASSGSGEAGLVYGEQFF
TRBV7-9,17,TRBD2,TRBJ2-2,CASSSKIGRESTGELFF
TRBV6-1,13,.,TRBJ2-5,CASSAGMRKTQYF
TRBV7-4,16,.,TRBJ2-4,CASSPDFRDWGNIQYF
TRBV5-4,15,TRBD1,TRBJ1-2,CASSYQGQGGHGYTF
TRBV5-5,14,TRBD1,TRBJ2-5,CASSPGTGGETQYF
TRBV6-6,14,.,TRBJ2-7,CASSYPDRSYEQYF
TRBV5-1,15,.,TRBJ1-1,CASSLAGLGNTEAFF
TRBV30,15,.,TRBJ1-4,CAWSVSGQSNEKLFF
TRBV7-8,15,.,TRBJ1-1,CASSLAPLPNTEAFF
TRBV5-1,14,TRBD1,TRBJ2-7,CASSLEDRGSAQYF
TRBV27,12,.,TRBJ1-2,CASSLAGDGYTF
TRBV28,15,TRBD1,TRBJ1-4,CASSLSGRGREKLFF
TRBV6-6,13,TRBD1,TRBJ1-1,CASEGGENTEAFF
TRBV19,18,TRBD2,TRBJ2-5,CASSIKGTSGRTEETQYF
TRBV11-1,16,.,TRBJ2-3,CASSLQWATSTDTQYF
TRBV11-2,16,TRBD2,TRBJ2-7,CASSLEPGLAGDEQYF
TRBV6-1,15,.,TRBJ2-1,CASVSVGSSNNEQFF
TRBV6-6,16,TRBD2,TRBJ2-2,CASSLGLAANTGELFF
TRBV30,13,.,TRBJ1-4,CAWRFTQNEKLFF
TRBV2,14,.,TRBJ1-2,CASVIGGGVGGYTF
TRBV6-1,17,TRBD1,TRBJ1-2,CASSESRLRTGGYGYTF
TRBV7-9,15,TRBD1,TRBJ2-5,CASSPRDRGRKTQYF
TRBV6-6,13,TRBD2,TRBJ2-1,CASSYSGSNEQFF
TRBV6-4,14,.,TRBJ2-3,CASSGGTHTDTQYF
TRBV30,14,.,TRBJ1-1,CAWRVGQSDTEAFF
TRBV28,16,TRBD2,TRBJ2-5,CASSSRGLAQQETQYF
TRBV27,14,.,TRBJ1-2,CASRRHGINYGYTF
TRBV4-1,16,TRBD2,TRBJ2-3,CASSQAPGGGTDTQYF
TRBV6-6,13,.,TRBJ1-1,CASRSTENTEAFF
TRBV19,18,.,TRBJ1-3,CASISKMGARNSGNTIYF
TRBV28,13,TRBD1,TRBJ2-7,CASSSPGDREQYF
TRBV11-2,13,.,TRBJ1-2,CASSLDHTYGYTF
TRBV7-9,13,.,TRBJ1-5,CASSGGSNQPQHF
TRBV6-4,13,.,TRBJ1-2,CASSDTGNGGYTF
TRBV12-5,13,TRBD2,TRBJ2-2,CASNREGTGELFF
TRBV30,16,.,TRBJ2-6,CARAQQGISGANVLTF
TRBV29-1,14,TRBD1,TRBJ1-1,CSVVPATGIPEAFF
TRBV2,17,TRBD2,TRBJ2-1,CASSPLLTSDRYNEQFF
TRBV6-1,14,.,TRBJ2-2,CASSLSGNTGELFF
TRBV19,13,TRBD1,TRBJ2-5,CASSGQAQETQYF
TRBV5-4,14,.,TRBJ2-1,CASSLLSRDNEQFF
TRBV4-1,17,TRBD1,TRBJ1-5,CASSHLDRGIRNQPQHF
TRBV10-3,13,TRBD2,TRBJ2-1,CAIHTSGRDEQFF
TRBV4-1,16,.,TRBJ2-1,CASSQYNRGQVNEQFF